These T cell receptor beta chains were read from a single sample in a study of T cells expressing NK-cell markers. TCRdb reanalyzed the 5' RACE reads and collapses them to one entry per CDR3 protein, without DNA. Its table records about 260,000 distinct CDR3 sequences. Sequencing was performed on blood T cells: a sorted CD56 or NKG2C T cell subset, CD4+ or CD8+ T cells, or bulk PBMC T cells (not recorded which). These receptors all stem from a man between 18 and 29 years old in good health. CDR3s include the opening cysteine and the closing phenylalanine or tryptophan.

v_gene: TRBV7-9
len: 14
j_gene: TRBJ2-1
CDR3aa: CASSLGFSINEQFF

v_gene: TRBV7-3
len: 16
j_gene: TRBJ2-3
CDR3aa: CASSALGGPSTDTQYF

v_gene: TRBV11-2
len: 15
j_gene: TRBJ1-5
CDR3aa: CASSLGTSGNQPQHF

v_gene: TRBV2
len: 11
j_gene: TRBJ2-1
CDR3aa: CASAQGVEQFF

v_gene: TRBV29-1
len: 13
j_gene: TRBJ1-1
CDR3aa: CSGKWGLNTEAFF

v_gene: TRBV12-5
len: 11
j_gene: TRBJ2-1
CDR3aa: CASGPTGPEVF

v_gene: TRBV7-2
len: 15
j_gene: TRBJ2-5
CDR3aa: CASSLEKLAGETQYF

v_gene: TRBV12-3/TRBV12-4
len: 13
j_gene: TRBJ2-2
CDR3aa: CASSPGFTGELFF

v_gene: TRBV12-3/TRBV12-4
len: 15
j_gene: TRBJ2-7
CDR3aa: CASSSPRDIRYEQYF

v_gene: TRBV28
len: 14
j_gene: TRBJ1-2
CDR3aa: CASSLRLGAYGYTF

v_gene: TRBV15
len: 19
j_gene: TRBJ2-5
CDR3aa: CATSRRRLAGGRLWETQYF

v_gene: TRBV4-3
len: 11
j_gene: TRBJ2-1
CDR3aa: CASSQRPSQFF

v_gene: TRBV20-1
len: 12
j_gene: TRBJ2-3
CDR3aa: CSARDGRNTQYF

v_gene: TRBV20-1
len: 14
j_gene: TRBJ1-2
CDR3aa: CSAPRPSANYGYTF